The 19 T cell receptor beta chains presented below share a single source sample, sequenced in a study of radiation and T cells in renal cell carcinoma. TCRdb's copy holds only in-frame clones and misses some; the assay was immunoSEQ multiplex PCR. The sample shows about 150,000 clones, 80% to 90% of them seen only once. Described time point: blood 2 weeks post-SBRT. Treatment noted: 15 Gy SBRT to primary tumor, nephrectomy 4 weeks later. The sequenced sample was blood, obtained from a patient whose treatment included radiotherapy and nephrectomy. These receptors all stem from a woman in her forties or fifties with renal cell carcinoma.

This CDR3 is CASSLAPKRRGNTIYF. The CDR3 nucleotides are TGTGCCAGCAGCTTAGCTCCCAAGCGGAGGGGAAACACCATATATTTT. This sequence joins TRBV11-2 and TRBJ1-3; D is unresolved. The CDR3 spans 16 residues. Trimming removed 1 base from V and 4 bases from J, with 14 bases in between. From germline, CDR1 is SGHAT and CDR2 FQNNGV.

The chain uses TRBV7-2 and TRBJ1-2; D is undetermined. Trimming removed 5 bases from V and 2 bases from J, with 12 bases in between. This CDR3 has 14 amino acids. Germline CDR1 SGHTA, CDR2 FQGNSA. CDR3: CASSPRTGNYGYTF. The CDR3 DNA follows: TGTGCCAGCAGCCCACGGACGGGGAACTATGGCTACACCTTC.

The chain is built from TRBV6-1 and TRBJ2-3; D unclear. The CDR3 is 14 amino acids. Trimming pared 11 bases from V and 0 bases from J, leaving 15 bases between. Germline lookup yields CDR1 MNHNS and CDR2 SASEGT. CDR3 sequence (DNA): TGTGCCGGATCGGGCGCGTTCAGCACAGATACGCAGTATTTT. Protein product: CAGSGAFSTDTQYF.

This chain connects TRBV19 to TRBJ1-1; 8 bases are shared with TRBD1. V was clipped by 1 base and J by 7 bases; unmatched bases: 8. Germline loops: CDR1 LNHDA, CDR2 SQIVND (reference sequence). This CDR3 is 15 amino acids long. CDR3 in amino acids: CASSIVAGGHNEAFF. The CDR3, as DNA: TGTGCCAGTAGTATAGTGGCAGGGGGCCATAATGAAGCTTTCTTT.

The V call is TRBV9, the J call TRBJ1-5, with D unresolved. Germline-derived CDR1 and CDR2 are SGDLS and YYNGEE. Trimming removed 6 bases at V and 5 bases at J, with 9 bases between. The CDR3 has 12 amino acids. CDR3 sequence: CASTGNDQPQHF. CDR3 nucleotides: TGTGCCAGCACGGGTAACGATCAGCCCCAGCATTTT.

The gene calls are TRBV27 and TRBJ2-7; D not certain. Between the trimmed V and J ends, which lost 5 bases and 0 bases, there was a span of 5 bases. CDR3 length: 12 residues. The germline V gene has CDR1 MNHEY and CDR2 SMNVEV (reference sequence). Here the CDR3 reads CASSAPSYEQYF. DNA for the CDR3: TGTGCCAGCAGTGCCCCCTCCTACGAGCAGTACTTC.

The count of this clone is one. The chain is built from TRBV6-1 and TRBJ2-7; D possibly corresponds to TRBD1 (5 bases). This CDR3 has 12 amino acids. The V and J ends lost 6 bases and 1 base respectively, with 7 bases between them. Germline V gene data show CDR1 as MNHNS and CDR2 as SASEGT. The DNA for the CDR3 is TGTGCCAGCAGCGACAGTTCCTACGAGCAGTACTTC. Translating gives CASSDSSYEQYF.

The rearrangement uses TRBV2 and TRBJ2-2; TRBD2 agrees at 8 bases. Germline loops: CDR1 SNHLY, CDR2 FYNNEI. V lost 6 bases to trimming and J lost 11 bases; unmatched junction nucleotides: 8. The CDR3 is 13 residues long. The CDR3 DNA reads as TGTGCCAGCAGACCTAGAAGCGGGGGCGAGCTGTTTTTT. It specifies CASRPRSGGELFF.

V usage is TRBV4-3 and J usage is TRBJ2-4; TRBD2 agrees at 7 bases. The germline gives CDR1 LGHNA, CDR2 YSLEER. V dropped 4 bases and J dropped 5; count of bases not matched to a gene: 2. The CDR3 has 13 amino acids. CDR3 in DNA: TGCGCCAGCAGCCGTGGACTAGAAAACATTCAGTACTTC. This encodes CASSRGLENIQYF.

CDR3 region: CASSLSRRATSGNTIYF. In DNA form, the CDR3 reads TGTGCCAGCAGCTTGTCTAGGAGGGCGACCTCTGGAAACACCATATATTTT. This chain uses TRBV11-2 with TRBJ1-3; unclear D gene. V lost 3 bases and J lost 0, with 15 bases in between. CDR1 and CDR2 (germline): SGHAT, FQNNGV. The CDR3 contains 17 residues.

V usage is TRBV15 and J usage is TRBJ2-2; the match to TRBD2 covers 10 bases. The CDR3 runs to 16 residues. Germline CDR1 reads LNHNV; CDR2 reads YYDKDF (reference sequence). The V gene end was trimmed by 5 bases and the J gene end by 5 bases; junction bases not matched to a gene: 8. The CDR3 region is CATSPSASGGTGELFF. In DNA form, the CDR3 reads TGTGCCACCAGCCCTTCGGCTAGCGGGGGTACCGGGGAGCTGTTTTTT.

The chain employs TRBV7-2 and TRBJ2-3; D call uncertain. Trimming left V 8 bases short and J 3 bases short, with 9 bases between. The CDR3 spans 12 residues. The germline V gene has CDR1 SGHTA and CDR2 FQGNSA. For the CDR3, the DNA is TGTGCCAGCTCGTATTCGACAGATACGCAGTATTTT. As protein: CASSYSTDTQYF. Variable domain in full (rest from reference TRBV7-2 and TRBJ2-3): GAGVSQSPSNKVTEKGKDVELRCDPISGHTALYWYRQSLGQGLEFLIYFQGNSAPDKSGLPSDRFSAERTGGSVSTLTIQRTQQEDSAVYLCASSYSTDTQYFGPGTRLTVL.

CDR3 amino acids: CASSLNTGLNTGELFF. The CDR3 DNA reads TGTGCCAGCAGCTTAAACACCGGCCTGAACACCGGGGAGCTGTTTTTT. The chain uses TRBV7-3 and TRBJ2-2; D ambiguous. The CDR3 totals 16 residues. The ends were cut back, 1 base at V and 1 base at J, with 10 bases in the middle. CDR1 SGHTA and CDR2 FQGTGA come from the germline V gene.

The V call is TRBV2, the J call TRBJ1-5; no clear D gene. The CDR3 consists of 16 residues. Germline V gene sequence: CDR1 SNHLY, CDR2 FYNNEI. The germline V and J ends were trimmed by 6 bases and 0 bases, with 15 bases remaining between them. CDR3 residues: CASSRQIFGSNQPQHF. DNA of the CDR3: TGTGCCAGCAGCCGGCAAATTTTTGGTAGCAATCAGCCCCAGCATTTT.

This chain uses TRBV25-1 with TRBJ2-5, with D perhaps given as TRBD1 or TRBD2 (6 bases each). The germline gives CDR1 MGHDK, CDR2 SYGVNS. V dropped 6 bases and J dropped 5 bases, with 22 bases sitting between them. This CDR3 is built from 16 residues. The chain's CDR3 is CASSWREARRGETQYF. Written as DNA, the CDR3 is TGTGCCAGCAGCTGGAGGGAGGCCAGGAGGGGGGAGACCCAGTACTTC.

There are a few counts of this clone. The V call is TRBV9, the J call TRBJ1-1, with D maybe TRBD1 (5 bases). The V and J ends lost 0 bases and 8 bases respectively, with 11 bases between them. The CDR3 consists of 13 residues. Germline loops: CDR1 SGDLS, CDR2 YYNGEE. The CDR3 spells CASSVEMRGEAFF. DNA of the CDR3: TGTGCCAGCAGCGTAGAAATGCGGGGGGAAGCTTTCTTT.

The chain employs TRBV14 and TRBJ1-2; D uncertain. The germline V gene encodes CDR1 SGHDN and CDR2 FVKESK. The germline V and J ends were trimmed by 1 base and 6 bases, with 12 bases remaining between them. This CDR3 has 14 amino acids. As DNA, the CDR3 is TGTGCCAGCAGCCAAGTCGGCAGGTGGCATGGCTACACCTTC. Its protein product is CASSQVGRWHGYTF. Variable domain in full (rest from reference TRBV14 and TRBJ1-2): EAGVTQFPSHSVIEKGQTVTLRCDPISGHDNLYWYRRVMGKEIKFLLHFVKESKQDESGMPNNRFLAERTGGTYSTLKVQPAELEDSGVYFCASSQVGRWHGYTFGSGTRLTVV.

This clone has just a few counts. This rearrangement joins TRBV18 to TRBJ2-7; the D call may be TRBD1 or TRBD2 (5 bases each). Trimming shortened V by 1 base and J by 5 bases, and 9 bases separated the two germline ends. Per germline, CDR1 KGHSH and CDR2 LQKENI. The CDR3 is made up of 13 amino acids. The CDR3 protein is CASSPQGSHEQYF. CDR3 nucleotides: TGTGCCAGCTCACCACAGGGGAGCCACGAGCAGTACTTC.

The V gene is TRBV6-6, the J gene TRBJ2-5; D not resolved. Trimming cost V 0 bases and J 2 bases, with 7 bases left between them. The CDR3 is made up of 14 amino acids. CDR1 and CDR2 from the germline V gene are MNHNY and SVGAGI (reference sequence). The CDR3 spells CASSYSGNQETQYF. The CDR3 coding sequence is TGTGCCAGCAGTTACTCGGGTAATCAAGAGACCCAGTACTTC.